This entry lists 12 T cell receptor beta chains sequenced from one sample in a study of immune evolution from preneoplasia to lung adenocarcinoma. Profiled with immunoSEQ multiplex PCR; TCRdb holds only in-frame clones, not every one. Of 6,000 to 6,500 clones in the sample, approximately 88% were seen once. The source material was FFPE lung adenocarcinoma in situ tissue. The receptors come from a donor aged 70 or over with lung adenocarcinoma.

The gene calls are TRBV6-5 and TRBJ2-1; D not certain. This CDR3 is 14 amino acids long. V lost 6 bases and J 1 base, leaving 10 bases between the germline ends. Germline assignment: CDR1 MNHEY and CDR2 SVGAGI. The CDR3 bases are TGTGCCAGCAGCCTGGGCGGTTCCTACAATGAGCAGTTCTTC. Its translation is CASSLGGSYNEQFF.

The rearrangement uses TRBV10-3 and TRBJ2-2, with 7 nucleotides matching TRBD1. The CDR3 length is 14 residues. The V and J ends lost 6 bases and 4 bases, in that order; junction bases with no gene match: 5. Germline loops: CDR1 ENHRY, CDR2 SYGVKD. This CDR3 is CAIRRQGATGELFF. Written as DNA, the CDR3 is TGTGCCATCAGAAGACAGGGCGCCACCGGGGAGCTGTTTTTT.

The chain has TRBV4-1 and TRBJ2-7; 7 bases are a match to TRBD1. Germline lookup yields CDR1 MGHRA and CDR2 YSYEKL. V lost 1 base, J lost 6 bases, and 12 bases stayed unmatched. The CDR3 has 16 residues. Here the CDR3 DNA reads TGCGCCAGCAGCCAAGTGGGGACAGCGTTTACCCCCGAGCAGTACTTC. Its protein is CASSQVGTAFTPEQYF.

CDR3 sequence reads: CASSFGGSSNQPQHF. The CDR3, as DNA: TGCGCCAGCAGCTTCGGGGGTAGTAGCAATCAGCCCCAGCATTTT. The V call is TRBV5-1, the J call TRBJ1-5, with a tentative D call TRBD1 (5 bases). Germline CDR1 reads SGHRS; CDR2 reads YFSETQ. Trimming stripped 2 bases from V and 0 bases from J, with 9 bases between. The CDR3 extends over 15 amino acids.

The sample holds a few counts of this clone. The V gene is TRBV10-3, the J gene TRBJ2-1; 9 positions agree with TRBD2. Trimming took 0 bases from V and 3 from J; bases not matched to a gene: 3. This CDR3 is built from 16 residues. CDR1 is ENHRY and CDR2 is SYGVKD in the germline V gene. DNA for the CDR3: TGTGCCATCAGTGAGTCGTTAGCGGGAGTCTACAATGAGCAGTTCTTC. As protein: CAISESLAGVYNEQFF.

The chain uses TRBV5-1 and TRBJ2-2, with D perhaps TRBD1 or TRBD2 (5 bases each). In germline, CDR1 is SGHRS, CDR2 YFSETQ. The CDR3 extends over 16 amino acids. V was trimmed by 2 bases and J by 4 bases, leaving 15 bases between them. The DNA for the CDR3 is TGCGCCAGCAGCTTTGGGGGAACCGTGGGCACCGGGGAGCTGTTTTTT. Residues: CASSFGGTVGTGELFF.

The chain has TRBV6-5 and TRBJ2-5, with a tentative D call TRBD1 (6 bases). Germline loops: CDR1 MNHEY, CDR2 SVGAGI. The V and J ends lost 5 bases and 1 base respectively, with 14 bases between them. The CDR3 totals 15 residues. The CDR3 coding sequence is TGTGCCAGCAGTCCGCCGAACAGGGCCCAAGAGACCCAGTACTTC. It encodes CASSPPNRAQETQYF.

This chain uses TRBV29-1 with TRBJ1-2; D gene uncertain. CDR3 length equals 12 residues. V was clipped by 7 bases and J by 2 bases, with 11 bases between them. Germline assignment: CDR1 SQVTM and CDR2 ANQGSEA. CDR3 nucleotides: TGCAGCGCCGACGTGGGCAACTATGGCTACACCTTC. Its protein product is CSADVGNYGYTF. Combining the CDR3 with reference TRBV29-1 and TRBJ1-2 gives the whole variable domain SAVISQKPSRDICQRGTSLTIQCQVDSQVTMMFWYRQQPGQSLTLIATANQGSEATYESGFVIDKFPISRPNLTFSTLTVSNMSPEDSSIYLCSADVGNYGYTFGSGTRLTVV.

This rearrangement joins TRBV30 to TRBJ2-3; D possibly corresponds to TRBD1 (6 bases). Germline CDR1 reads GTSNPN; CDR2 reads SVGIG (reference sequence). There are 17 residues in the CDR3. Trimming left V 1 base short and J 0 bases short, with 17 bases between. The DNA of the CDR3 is TGTGCCTGGAGTGGGACAGCCGATTTTTCTAGCACAGATACGCAGTATTTT. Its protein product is CAWSGTADFSSTDTQYF.

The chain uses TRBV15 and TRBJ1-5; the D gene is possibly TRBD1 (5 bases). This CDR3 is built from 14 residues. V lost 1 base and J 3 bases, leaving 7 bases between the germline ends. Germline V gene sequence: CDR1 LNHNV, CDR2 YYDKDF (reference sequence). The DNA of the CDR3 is TGTGCCACCAGCAGAGGACAGATCAATCAGCCCCAGCATTTT. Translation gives CATSRGQINQPQHF. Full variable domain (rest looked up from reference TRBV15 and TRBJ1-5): DAMVIQNPRYQVTQFGKPVTLSCSQTLNHNVMYWYQQKSSQAPKLLFHYYDKDFNNEADTPDNFQSRRPNTSFCFLDIRSPGLGDTAMYLCATSRGQINQPQHFGDGTRLSIL.

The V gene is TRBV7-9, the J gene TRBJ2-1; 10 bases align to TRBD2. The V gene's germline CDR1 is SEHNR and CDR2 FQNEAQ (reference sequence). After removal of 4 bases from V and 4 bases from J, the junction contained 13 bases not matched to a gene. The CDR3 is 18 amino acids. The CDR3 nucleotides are TGTGCCAGCAGCTCAGCCCCACGGACTAGCGGTTTTTACAATGAGCAGTTCTTC. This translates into CASSSAPRTSGFYNEQFF. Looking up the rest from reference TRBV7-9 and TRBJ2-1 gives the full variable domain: DTGVSQNPRHKITKRGQNVTFRCDPISEHNRLYWYRQTLGQGPEFLTYFQNEAQLEKSRLLSDRFSAERPKGSFSTLEIQRTEQGDSAMYLCASSSAPRTSGFYNEQFFGPGTRLTVL.

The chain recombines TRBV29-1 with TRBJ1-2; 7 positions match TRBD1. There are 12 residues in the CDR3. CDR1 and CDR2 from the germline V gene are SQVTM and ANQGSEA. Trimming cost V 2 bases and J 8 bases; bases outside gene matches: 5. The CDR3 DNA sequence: TGCAGCGTTGAAAAGGCAGGGGGAGGCTACACCTTC. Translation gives CSVEKAGGGYTF.